The sequence of this TCR beta chain was determined in a study of graft-versus-host responses after intestinal transplantation. Study-level information: Grafts were multivisceral, liver-intestinal, or isolated intestinal. Anti-thymocyte globulin was used for induction in all recipients, who then took tacrolimus and steroids for roughly three years. Overall study results and limits: Early post-transplant falls in HvG clones accompanied the peak levels of circulating GvH clones. The recipient marrow held GvH clones, and some of them showed up first in ileum or blood.

Germline loops: CDR1 MNHNS, CDR2 SASEGT. Trimming pared 6 bases from V and 1 base from J, leaving 13 bases between. The CDR3 runs to 15 residues. Method: immunoSEQ multiplex PCR; TCRdb's copy keeps in-frame clones and lacks some. The table shows fewer than 85,000 clones, with approximately 88% occurring only once. Notes on this clone: Its antigen is undetermined.

Sequencing used unstimulated CD8+ T cells sorted from spleen or lymph node cells, obtained before intestinal transplant. This sequence was found in a human donor who received an intestinal transplant. V is TRBV6-1 and J is TRBJ2-1, with a possible D match to TRBD2 (5 bases). The CDR3 here is CASRDGLISYNEQFF. CDR3 in DNA: TGTGCCAGCAGGGACGGACTGATATCCTACAATGAGCAGTTCTTC.